This TCR beta chain was retrieved from a study of blood T cell repertoires in COVID-19. Measured with immunoSEQ multiplex PCR; TCRdb has only the in-frame clones, and not every one. The table lists around 500,000 clones, around nine tenths of them singletons. CDR1 and CDR2 (germline): LGHDT, YNNKEL (reference sequence). This CDR3 has 16 residues. V lost 3 bases and J lost 2, with 16 bases in between. This clone has more than one count but fewer than ten. The sample comprised PBMCs or T cells enriched from blood (not recorded which). The receptor's source is a woman in her thirties or forties who had recovered from COVID-19. The rearrangement links TRBV3-1 (or the pseudogene TRBV3-2) to TRBJ1-2; D may be TRBD1 (5 bases). The CDR3 protein is CASSHFMTDQNYGYTF. The CDR3 DNA follows: TGTGCCAGCAGCCATTTTATGACAGACCAAAACTATGGCTACACCTTC.